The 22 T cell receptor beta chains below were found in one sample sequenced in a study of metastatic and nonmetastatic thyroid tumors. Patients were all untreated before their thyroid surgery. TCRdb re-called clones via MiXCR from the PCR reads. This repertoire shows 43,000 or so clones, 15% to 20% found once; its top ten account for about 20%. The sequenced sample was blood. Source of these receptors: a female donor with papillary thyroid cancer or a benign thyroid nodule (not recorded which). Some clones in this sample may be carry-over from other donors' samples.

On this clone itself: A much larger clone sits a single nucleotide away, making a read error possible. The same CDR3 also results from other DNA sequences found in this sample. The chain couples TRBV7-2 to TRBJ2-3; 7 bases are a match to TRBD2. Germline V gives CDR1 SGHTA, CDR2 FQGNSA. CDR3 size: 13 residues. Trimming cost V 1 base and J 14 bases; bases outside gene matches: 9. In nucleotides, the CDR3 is TGTGCCAGCAGCTTAGGGGGAGCGGGACCTTCGTATTTT. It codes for CASSLGGAGPSYF.

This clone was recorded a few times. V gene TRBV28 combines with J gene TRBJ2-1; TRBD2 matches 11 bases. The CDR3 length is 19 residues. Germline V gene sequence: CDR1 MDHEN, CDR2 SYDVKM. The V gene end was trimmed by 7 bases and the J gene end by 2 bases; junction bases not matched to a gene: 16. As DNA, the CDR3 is TGTGCCAGCACCCGAAGCGGGACTAGCGGTAGATGGCCCTACAATGAGCAGTTCTTC. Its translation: CASTRSGTSGRWPYNEQFF.

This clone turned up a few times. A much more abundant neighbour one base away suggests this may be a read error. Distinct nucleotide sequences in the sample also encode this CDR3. In DNA form, the CDR3 reads TGCAGTGCTAGCATCGGGAGGCCGAACACCGGGGAGCTATTTTTT. Its translation is CSASIGRPNTGELFF. This sequence joins TRBV20-1 and TRBJ2-2; 7 nucleotides match TRBD2. There are 15 residues in the CDR3. CDR1 and CDR2 (germline): DFQATT, SNEGSKA (reference sequence).

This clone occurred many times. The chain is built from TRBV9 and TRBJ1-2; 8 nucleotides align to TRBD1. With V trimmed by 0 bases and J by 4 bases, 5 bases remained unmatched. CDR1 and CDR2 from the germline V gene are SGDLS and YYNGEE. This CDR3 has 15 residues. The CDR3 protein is CASSVGQGRTYGYTF. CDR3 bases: TGTGCCAGCAGCGTAGGACAGGGGAGGACCTATGGCTACACCTTC.

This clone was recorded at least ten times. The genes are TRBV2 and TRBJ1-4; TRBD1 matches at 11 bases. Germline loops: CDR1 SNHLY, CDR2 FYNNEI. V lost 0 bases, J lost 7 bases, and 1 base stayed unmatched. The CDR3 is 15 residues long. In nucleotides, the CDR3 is TGTGCCAGCAGTGAAGCGGGACAGGGGGGTGAAAAACTGTTTTTT. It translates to CASSEAGQGGEKLFF.

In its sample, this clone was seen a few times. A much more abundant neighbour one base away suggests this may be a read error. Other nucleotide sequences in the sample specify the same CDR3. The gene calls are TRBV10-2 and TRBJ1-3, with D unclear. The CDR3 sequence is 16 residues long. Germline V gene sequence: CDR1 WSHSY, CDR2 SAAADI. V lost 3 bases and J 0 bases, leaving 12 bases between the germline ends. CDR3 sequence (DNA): TGCGCCAGCAGTGACCCGGGAGGACCCTCTGGAAACACCATATATTTT. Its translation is CASSDPGGPSGNTIYF.

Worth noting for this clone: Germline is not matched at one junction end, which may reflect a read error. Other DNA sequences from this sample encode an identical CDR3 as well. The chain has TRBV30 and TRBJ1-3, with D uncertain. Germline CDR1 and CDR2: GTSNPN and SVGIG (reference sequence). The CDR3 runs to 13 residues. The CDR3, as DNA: TGCGCCTGGGAACAGTCGCGCGGAAACACCATATATTTT. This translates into CAWEQSRGNTIYF.

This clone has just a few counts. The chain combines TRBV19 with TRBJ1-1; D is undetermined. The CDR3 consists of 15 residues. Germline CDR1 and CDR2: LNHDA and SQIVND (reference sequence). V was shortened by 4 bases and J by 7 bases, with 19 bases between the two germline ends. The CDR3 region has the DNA TGTGCCAGTAGTAAGGAGACTTCCGTAGCCGGTGAAGCTTTCTTT. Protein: CASSKETSVAGEAFF.

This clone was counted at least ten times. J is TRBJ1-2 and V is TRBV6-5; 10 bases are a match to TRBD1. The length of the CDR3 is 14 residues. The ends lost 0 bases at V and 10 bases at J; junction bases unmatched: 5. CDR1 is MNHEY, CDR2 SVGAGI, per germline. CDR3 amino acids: CASSYSMTGGYYTF. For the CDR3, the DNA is TGTGCCAGCAGTTACTCGATGACAGGGGGCTACTACACCTTC.

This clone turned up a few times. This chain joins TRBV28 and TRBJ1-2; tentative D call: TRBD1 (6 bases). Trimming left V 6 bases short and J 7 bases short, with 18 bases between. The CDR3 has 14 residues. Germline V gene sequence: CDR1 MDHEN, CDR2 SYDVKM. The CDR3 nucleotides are TGTGCCAGCAGCCCTGTTCAACAGGGCCTTGGCTACACCTTC. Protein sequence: CASSPVQQGLGYTF.

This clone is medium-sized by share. The CDR3 region is CASRRTGQPYEQYF. The CDR3 DNA reads as TGTGCCAGCAGACGTACGGGACAGCCCTACGAGCAGTACTTC. J is TRBJ2-7 and V is TRBV27, with TRBD1 matching over 7 bases. Germline lookup yields CDR1 MNHEY and CDR2 SMNVEV (reference sequence). The V gene end was trimmed by 6 bases and the J gene end by 2 bases; junction bases not matched to a gene: 7. CDR3 length equals 14 residues.

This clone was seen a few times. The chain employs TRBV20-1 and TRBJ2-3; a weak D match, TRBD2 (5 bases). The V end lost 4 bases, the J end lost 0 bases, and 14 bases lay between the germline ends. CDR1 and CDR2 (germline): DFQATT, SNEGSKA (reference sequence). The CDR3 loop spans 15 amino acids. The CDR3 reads CSAIPAGGSTDTQYF. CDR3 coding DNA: TGCAGTGCTATACCCGCGGGTGGGAGCACAGATACGCAGTATTTT.

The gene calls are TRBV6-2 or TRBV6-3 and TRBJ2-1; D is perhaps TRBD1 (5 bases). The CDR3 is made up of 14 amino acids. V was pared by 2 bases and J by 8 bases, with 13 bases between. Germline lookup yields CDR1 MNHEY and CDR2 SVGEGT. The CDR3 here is CASSYKGSVDEQFF. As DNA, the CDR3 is TGTGCCAGCAGTTACAAGGGGTCGGTCGATGAGCAGTTCTTC.

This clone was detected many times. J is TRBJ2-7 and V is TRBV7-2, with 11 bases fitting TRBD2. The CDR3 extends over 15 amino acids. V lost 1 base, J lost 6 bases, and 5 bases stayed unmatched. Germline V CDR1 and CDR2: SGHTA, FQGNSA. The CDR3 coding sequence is TGTGCCAGCAGCTTAGGTGGTAGCGGGAGGGGCGAGCAGTACTTC. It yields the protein CASSLGGSGRGEQYF.

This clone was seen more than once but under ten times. In nucleotides, the CDR3 is TGTGCCAGTAGTATATCGTTAGGACAGGGCTACGAGCAGTACTTC. Amino acid sequence: CASSISLGQGYEQYF. The J gene is TRBJ2-7, the V gene TRBV19; 8 bases map to TRBD1. The V and J ends lost 2 bases and 3 bases, in that order; junction bases with no gene match: 6. The CDR3 spans 15 residues. CDR1 LNHDA and CDR2 SQIVND come from the germline V gene (reference sequence).

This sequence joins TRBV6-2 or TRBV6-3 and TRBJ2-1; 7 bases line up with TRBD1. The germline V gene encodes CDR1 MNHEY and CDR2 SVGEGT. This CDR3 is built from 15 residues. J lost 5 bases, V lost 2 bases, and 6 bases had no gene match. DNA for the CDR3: TGTGCCAGCAGTTACGGTACAGGGGAAGACAATGAGCAGTTCTTC. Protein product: CASSYGTGEDNEQFF.

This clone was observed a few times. The CDR3 DNA is TGTGCCAGCAGGCTTTACTTCCCCAGCTACAATGAGCAGTTCTTC. This gives the protein CASRLYFPSYNEQFF. The V and J genes are TRBV27 and TRBJ2-1; D uncertain. The CDR3 has 15 residues. Germline values: CDR1 MNHEY, CDR2 SMNVEV (reference sequence). Deletions cut 6 bases from V and 3 bases from J, with 15 bases between.

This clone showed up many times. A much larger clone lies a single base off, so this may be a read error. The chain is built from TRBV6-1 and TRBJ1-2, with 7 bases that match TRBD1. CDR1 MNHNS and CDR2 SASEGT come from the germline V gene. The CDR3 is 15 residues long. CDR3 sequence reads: CASSTGQTTNYGYAF. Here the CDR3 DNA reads TGTGCCAGCAGTACGGGACAGACTACTAACTATGGCTACGCCTTC.

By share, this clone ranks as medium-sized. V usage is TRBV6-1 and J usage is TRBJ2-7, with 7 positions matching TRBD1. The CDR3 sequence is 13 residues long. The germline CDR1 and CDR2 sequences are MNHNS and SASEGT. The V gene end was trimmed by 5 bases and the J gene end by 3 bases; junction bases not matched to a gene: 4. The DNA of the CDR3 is TGTGCCAGCAGTTCAGCAGGGGGCTACGAGCAGTACTTC. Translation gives CASSSAGGYEQYF.

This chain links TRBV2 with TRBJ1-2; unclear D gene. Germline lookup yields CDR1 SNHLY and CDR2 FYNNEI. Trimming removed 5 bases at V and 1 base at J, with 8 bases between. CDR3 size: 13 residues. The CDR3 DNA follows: TGTGCCAGCAGTACCTCGGGTAACTATGGCTACACCTTC. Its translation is CASSTSGNYGYTF.

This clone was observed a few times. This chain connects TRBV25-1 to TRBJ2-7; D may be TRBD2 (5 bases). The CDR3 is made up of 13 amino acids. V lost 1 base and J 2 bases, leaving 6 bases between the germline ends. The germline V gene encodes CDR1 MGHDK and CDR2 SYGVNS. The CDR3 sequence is CASSESGTYEQYF. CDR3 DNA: TGTGCCAGCAGTGAATCCGGGACCTACGAGCAGTACTTC.

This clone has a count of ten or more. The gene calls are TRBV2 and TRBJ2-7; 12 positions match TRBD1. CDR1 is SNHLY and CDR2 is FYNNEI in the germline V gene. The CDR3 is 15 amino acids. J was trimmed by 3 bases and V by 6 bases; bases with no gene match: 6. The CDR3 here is CASSSGTGGIYEQYF. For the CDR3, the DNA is TGTGCCAGCAGCTCCGGGACAGGGGGCATCTACGAGCAGTACTTC. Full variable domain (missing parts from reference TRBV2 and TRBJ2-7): EPEVTQTPSHQVTQMGQEVILRCVPISNHLYFYWYRQILGQKVEFLVSFYNNEISEKSEIFDDQFSVERPDGSNFTLKIRSTKLEDSAMYFCASSSGTGGIYEQYFGPGTRLTVT.